Given below is one T cell receptor (beta chain) in context. The germline V and J ends were trimmed by 3 bases and 7 bases, with 15 bases remaining between them. Per germline, CDR1 MNHEY and CDR2 SMNVEV (reference sequence). This CDR3 region has 14 residues. The data were obtained in a study of cytomegalovirus exposure and HLA in healthy donors. The data were produced by immunoSEQ multiplex PCR, yet TCRdb's version contains in-frame clones alone and is incomplete. The table lists 150,000 to 200,000 clones, approximately 81% of them singletons. The sequencing input was PBMCs. The gene calls are TRBV27 and TRBJ2-5; D may be TRBD2 (6 bases). The TCR was taken from a man younger than 35 in good health and CMV-seropositive. The DNA for the CDR3 is TGTGCCAGCAGTTTGAACCGACTAGTTTCGACCCAGTACTTC. This gives the protein CASSLNRLVSTQYF.